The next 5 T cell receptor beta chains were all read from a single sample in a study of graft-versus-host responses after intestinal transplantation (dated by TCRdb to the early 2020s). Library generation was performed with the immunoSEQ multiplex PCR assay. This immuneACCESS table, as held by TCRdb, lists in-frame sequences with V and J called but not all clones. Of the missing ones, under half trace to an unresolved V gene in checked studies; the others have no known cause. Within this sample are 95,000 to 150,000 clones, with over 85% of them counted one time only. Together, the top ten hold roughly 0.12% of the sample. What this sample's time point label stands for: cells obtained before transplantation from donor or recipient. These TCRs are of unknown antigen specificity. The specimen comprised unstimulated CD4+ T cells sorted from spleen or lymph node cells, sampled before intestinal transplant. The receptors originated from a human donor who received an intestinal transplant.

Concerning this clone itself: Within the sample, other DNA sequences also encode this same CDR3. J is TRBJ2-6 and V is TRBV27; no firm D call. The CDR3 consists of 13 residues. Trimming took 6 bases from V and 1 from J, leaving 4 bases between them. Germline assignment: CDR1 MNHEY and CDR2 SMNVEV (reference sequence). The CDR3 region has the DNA TGTGCCAGCAGCCTTTCTGGGGCCAACGTCCTGACTTTC. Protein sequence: CASSLSGANVLTF.

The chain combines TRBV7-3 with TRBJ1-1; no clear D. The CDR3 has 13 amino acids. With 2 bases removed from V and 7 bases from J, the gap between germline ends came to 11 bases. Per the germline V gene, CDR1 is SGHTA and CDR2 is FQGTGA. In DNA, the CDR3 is TGTGCCAGCAGCTTATTCCTTCGGGGTGAAGCTTTCTTT. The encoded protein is CASSLFLRGEAFF.

The CDR3 DNA follows: TGTGCCAGCAGCGAGACAGGGAGCTCCTACAATGAGCAGTTCTTC. Translation: CASSETGSSYNEQFF. J is TRBJ2-1 and V is TRBV7-3, with TRBD1 matching 7 bases. The CDR3 loop spans 15 amino acids. Losses at the gene ends were 5 bases for V and 0 bases for J; bases not matched to a gene: 4. Per the germline V gene, CDR1 is SGHTA and CDR2 is FQGTGA.

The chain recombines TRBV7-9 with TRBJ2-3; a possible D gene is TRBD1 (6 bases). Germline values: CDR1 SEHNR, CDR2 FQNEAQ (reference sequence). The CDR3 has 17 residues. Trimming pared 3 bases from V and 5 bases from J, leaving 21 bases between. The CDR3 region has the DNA TGTGCCAGCAGCTTTGGGGGCCAGACGAGGAAAGAAGATACGCAGTATTTT. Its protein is CASSFGGQTRKEDTQYF.

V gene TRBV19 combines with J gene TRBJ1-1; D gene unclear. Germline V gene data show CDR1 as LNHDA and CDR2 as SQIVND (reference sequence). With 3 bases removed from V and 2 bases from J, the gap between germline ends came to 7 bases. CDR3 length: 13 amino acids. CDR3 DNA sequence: TGTGCCAGTAGTATTTTCCTAAACACTGAAGCTTTCTTT. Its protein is CASSIFLNTEAFF.